The rows below give T cell receptor beta chains drawn from one sample of a study of control samples from healthy donors and cancer patients. Produced via immunoSEQ multiplex PCR; TCRdb's table is partial and in-frame only. The table includes more than 95,000 clones, 80% to 90% detected once. The material sequenced was blood. The origin of the receptors is a woman aged 50 to 60 in good health. Both conserved end residues are trimmed from each CDR3.

V gene | CDR3 protein
TRBV19 | ASSAGDGQPQH
TRBV11-2 | ASSLGLAGGILTGELF
TRBV4-2 | ASSQLRGDYGYT
TRBV4-3 | ASSQERYTEAF
TRBV2 | ASRLQGGLF
TRBV6-2/TRBV6-3 | ASSTPGQPTTNEKLF
TRBV27 | ASSWPGAVDEQY
TRBV5-5 | ASSSRPGQDTGELF
TRBV7-6 | ASSLGYRGAGNTIY
TRBV5-1 | ASSLDVQGEKLF
TRBV7-6 | ASSLGGAGNTIY
TRBV27 | ASTPGVGGTTDTQY
TRBV19 | ASSPTSIGGYT
TRBV27 | ASSSPGGASGDTQY
TRBV6-4 | ASSEIAGAWNEQF
TRBV5-6 | ASSRQGDRITNEKLF
TRBV5-6 | ASSPPAGENTEAF
TRBV6-6 | ASTADTYNSPLH
TRBV6-1 | ASSESGYSNQPQH
TRBV5-1 | ASSLTGVGAFYEQY
TRBV19 | ASTPGTGGYGANVLT